The TCR beta chain described here comes from a study of OX40 agonist ivuxolimab in advanced cancers. The CDR3 extends over 13 amino acids. Germline V lookup: CDR1 SNHLY, CDR2 FYNNEI. The V gene lost 6 bases and the J gene lost 3 bases, with 11 bases spanning the gap. Some clones are missing from TCRdb's copy, which holds only in-frame ones; the method was immunoSEQ multiplex PCR. The data show more than 15,000 clones, 74% seen once. V gene TRBV2 combines with J gene TRBJ1-1; D not resolved. This clonotype was obtained from an adult with an advanced solid tumor such as melanoma, head and neck, liver or kidney cancer. Sequencing used CD4+ or CD8+ T cells sorted from blood, obtained in a trial of the OX40 agonist ivuxolimab. In DNA, the CDR3 is TGTGCCAGCAGCCCCAGGTTGGACACTGAAGCTTTCTTT. Its translation is CASSPRLDTEAFF.